These T cell receptor beta chains were read from a single sample in a study of cytomegalovirus exposure and HLA in healthy donors. Sequenced by immunoSEQ multiplex PCR; TCRdb stores in-frame clones only, minus some. The sample has about 120,000 clones, 60% to 85% seen once. What was sequenced was PBMCs. Receptors originate from a woman under 40 in good health and CMV-seropositive. CDR3s include the opening cysteine and the closing phenylalanine or tryptophan. A D gene is named only where the DNA matches it firmly. Size is stated for part of the rows, as once, few or many counts, or as a class when the clone is expanded.

D: .; size: .; V: TRBV4-1; J: TRBJ1-4; length: 16; CDR3: CASSLGTLGAGEKLFF; DNA: TGCGCCAGCAGCCTCGGGACACTCGGGGCTGGTGAAAAACTGTTTTTT
D: .; size: once; V: TRBV4-1; J: TRBJ1-6; length: 14; CDR3: CASSSRGDNSPLHF; DNA: TGCGCCAGCAGCTCTCGGGGGGATAATTCACCCCTCCACTTT
D: .; size: .; V: TRBV5-8; J: TRBJ2-4; length: 14; CDR3: CASTSDRSKNIQYF; DNA: TGTGCCAGCACCAGCGACAGGTCCAAAAACATTCAGTACTTC
D: TRBD1; size: .; V: TRBV10-3; J: TRBJ2-3; length: 18; CDR3: CAISDTIRTGSGTDTQYF; DNA: TGTGCCATCAGTGACACGATAAGGACAGGGAGCGGCACAGATACGCAGTATTTT
D: .; size: once; V: TRBV7-3; J: TRBJ2-6; length: 15; CDR3: CASSLGGSGANVLTF; DNA: TGTGCCAGCAGCTTAGGGGGGTCCGGGGCCAACGTCCTGACTTTC
D: .; size: .; V: TRBV9; J: TRBJ2-1; length: 14; CDR3: CASSATGQNNEQFF; DNA: TGTGCCAGCAGCGCCACCGGACAGAACAATGAGCAGTTCTTC
D: .; size: .; V: TRBV2; J: TRBJ1-6; length: 14; CDR3: CAREGSSYNSPLHF; DNA: TGTGCCAGGGAGGGGAGCTCCTATAATTCACCCCTCCACTTT
D: TRBD2; size: .; V: TRBV4-3; J: TRBJ2-5; length: 16; CDR3: CASSQQAGGRGETQYF; DNA: TGCGCCAGCAGCCAACAAGCGGGGGGGCGGGGTGAGACCCAGTACTTC
D: .; size: .; V: TRBV29-1; J: TRBJ2-1; length: 10; CDR3: CSVEGLVQFF; DNA: TGCAGCGTTGAGGGGCTAGTCCAGTTCTTC
D: .; size: .; V: TRBV28; J: TRBJ2-3; length: 15; CDR3: CASSPRGRPIDTQYF; DNA: TGTGCCAGCAGTCCCCGCGGCCGACCCATAGATACGCAGTATTTT
D: TRBD1; size: .; V: TRBV7-6; J: TRBJ2-7; length: 14; CDR3: CASSPATGSHEQYF; DNA: TGTGCCAGCAGCCCCGCGACAGGGTCCCACGAGCAGTACTTC
D: TRBD1; size: .; V: TRBV6-1; J: TRBJ2-3; length: 15; CDR3: CASSPGQGRTDTQYF; DNA: TGTGCCAGCAGTCCAGGACAGGGTCGCACAGATACGCAGTATTTT
D: .; size: .; V: TRBV6-1; J: TRBJ1-2; length: 14; CDR3: CASSAGLWDYGYTF; DNA: TGTGCCAGCAGTGCAGGGCTCTGGGACTATGGCTACACCTTC